Here is one T cell receptor beta chain with its context. Its target is not known. The data were taken from a study of cytomegalovirus exposure and HLA in healthy donors. Overall study results and limits: Association of 16,951 TCR beta sequences with HLA alleles was found at 0.05 false discovery rate in a later analysis. TCR beta V- and J-gene trimming was later associated with a missense DCLRE1C variant.

The CDR3 is made up of 14 amino acids. V gave up 3 bases and J gave up 13 bases, with 16 bases separating them. The germline gives CDR1 MNHEY, CDR2 SMNVEV (reference sequence). PCR employed 60 Vbeta and 13 Jbeta primers. Sequencing used immunoSEQ multiplex PCR; TCRdb keeps in-frame clones, though not all of them. The sample totals approximately 200,000 clones. The chain couples TRBV27 to TRBJ1-6, with D unresolved. The sample taken for sequencing was PBMCs. The receptor was isolated from a boy aged 10-17 years in good health and CMV-seronegative. CDR3 loop: CASSFLGRFGPLHF. CDR3 nucleotides: TGTGCCAGCAGTTTTCTCGGTCGGTTCGGGCCCCTCCACTTT.